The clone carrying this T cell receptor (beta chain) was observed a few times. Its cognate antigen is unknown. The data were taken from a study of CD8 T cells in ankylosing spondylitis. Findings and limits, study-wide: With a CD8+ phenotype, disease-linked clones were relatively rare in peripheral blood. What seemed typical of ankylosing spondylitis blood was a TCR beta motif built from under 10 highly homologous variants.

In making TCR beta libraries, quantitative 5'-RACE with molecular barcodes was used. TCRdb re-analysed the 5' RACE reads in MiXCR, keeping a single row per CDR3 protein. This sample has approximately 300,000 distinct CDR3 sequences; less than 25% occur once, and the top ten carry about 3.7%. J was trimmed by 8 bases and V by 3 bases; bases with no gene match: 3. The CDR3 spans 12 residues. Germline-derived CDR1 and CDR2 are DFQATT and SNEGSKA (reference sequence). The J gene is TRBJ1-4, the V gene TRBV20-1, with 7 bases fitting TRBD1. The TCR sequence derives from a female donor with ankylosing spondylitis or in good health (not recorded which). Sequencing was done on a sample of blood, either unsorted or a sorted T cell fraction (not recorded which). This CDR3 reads CSASTGVEKLFF. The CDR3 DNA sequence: TGCAGTGCTAGTACAGGGGTAGAAAAACTGTTTTTT.